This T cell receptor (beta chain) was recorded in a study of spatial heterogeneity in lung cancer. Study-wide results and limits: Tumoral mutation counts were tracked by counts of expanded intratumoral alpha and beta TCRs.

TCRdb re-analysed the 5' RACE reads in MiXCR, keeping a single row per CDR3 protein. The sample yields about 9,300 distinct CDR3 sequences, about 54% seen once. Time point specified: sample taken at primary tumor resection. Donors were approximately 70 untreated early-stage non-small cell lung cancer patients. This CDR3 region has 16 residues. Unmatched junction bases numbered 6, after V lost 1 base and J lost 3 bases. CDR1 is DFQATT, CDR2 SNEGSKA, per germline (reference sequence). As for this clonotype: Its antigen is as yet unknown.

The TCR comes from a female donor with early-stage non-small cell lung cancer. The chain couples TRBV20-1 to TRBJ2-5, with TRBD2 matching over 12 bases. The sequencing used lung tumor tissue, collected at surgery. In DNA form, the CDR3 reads TGCAGTGCTAGAGTGCGACTAGCGGGGGATAAAGAGACCCAGTACTTC. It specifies CSARVRLAGDKETQYF.